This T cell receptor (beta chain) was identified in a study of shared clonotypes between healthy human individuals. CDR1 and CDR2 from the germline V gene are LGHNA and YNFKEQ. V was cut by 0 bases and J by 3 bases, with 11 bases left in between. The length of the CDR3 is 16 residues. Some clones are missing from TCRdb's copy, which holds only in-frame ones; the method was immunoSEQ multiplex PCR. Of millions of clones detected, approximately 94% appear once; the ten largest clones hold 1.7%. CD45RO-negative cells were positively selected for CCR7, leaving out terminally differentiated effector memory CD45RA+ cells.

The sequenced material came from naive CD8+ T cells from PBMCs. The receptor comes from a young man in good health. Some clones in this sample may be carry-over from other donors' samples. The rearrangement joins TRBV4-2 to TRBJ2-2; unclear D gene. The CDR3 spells CASSQDLPGYTGELFF. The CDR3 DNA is TGTGCCAGCAGCCAAGATCTCCCAGGCTACACCGGGGAGCTGTTTTTT.